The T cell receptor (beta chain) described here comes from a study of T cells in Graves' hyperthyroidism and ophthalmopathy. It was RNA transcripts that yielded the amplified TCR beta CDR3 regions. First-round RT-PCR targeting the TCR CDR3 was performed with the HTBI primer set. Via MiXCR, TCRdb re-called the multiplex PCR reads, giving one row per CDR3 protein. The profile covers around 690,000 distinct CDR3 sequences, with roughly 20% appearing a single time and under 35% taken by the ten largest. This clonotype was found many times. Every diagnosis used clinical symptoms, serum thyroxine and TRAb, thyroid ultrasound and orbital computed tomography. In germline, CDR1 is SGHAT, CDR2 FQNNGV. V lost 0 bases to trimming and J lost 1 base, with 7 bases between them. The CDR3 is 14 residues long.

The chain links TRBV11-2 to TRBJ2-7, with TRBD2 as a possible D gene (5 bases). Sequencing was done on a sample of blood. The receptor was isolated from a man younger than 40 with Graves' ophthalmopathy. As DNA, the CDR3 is TGTGCCAGCAGCTTAGATCGACTATCCTACGAGCAGTACTTC. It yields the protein CASSLDRLSYEQYF.